The rows below give T cell receptor beta chains drawn from one sample of a study of blood T cell repertoires in COVID-19. Sequencing used immunoSEQ multiplex PCR; TCRdb keeps in-frame clones, though not all of them. The table includes 95,000 to 150,000 clones, around 84% detected once. The sample was PBMCs or T cells enriched from blood (not recorded which). These receptor sequences come from a woman aged 25 to 39 who had recovered from COVID-19. CDR3s include the opening cysteine and the closing phenylalanine or tryptophan. D genes are given only for firm matches. The size field is filled for only some rows; it gives once, few, many or a size class.

cdr3_aa cdr3_nt v_call d_call j_call clone_size
CAISEGLSYEQYF TGTGCCATCAGTGAAGGACTTTCCTACGAGCAGTACTTC TRBV10-3 - TRBJ2-7 -
CASSPDTNYGYTF TGCGCCAGCAGCCCTGACACGAACTATGGCTACACCTTC TRBV4-1 - TRBJ1-2 -
CASSLAGGYYNEQFF TGTGCCAGCAGCTTAGCGGGAGGCTACTACAATGAGCAGTTCTTC TRBV7-2 - TRBJ2-1 -
CASSQDRAGGTHEQYF TGTGCCAGCAGCCAAGATAGGGCAGGGGGGACCCACGAGCAGTACTTC TRBV3-1/TRBV3-2 - TRBJ2-7 -
CASSRTSGKYEQFF TGTGCCAGCAGCCGGACTAGCGGGAAATATGAGCAGTTCTTC TRBV4-2 TRBD2 TRBJ2-1 -
CSADRGHGYTF TGCAGTGCTGACAGGGGGCATGGCTACACCTTC TRBV20-1 TRBD1 TRBJ1-2 -
CASSQGPGENTEAFF TGTGCCAGCAGCCAAGGGCCAGGGGAAAACACTGAAGCTTTCTTT TRBV3-1/TRBV3-2 - TRBJ1-1 -
CASSYFVAGAQETQYF TGTGCCAGCAGTTACTTCGTAGCGGGGGCCCAAGAGACCCAGTACTTC TRBV6-5 TRBD2 TRBJ2-5 -
CASSLGQGNGYTF TGTGCCAGCAGCTTAGGACAGGGGAATGGCTACACCTTC TRBV7-3 TRBD1 TRBJ1-2 -
CASSLARRERRTGELFF TGTGCCAGCAGCTTAGCTAGGCGGGAACGCCGAACAGGGGAGCTGTTTTTT TRBV7-8 - TRBJ2-2 -
CASSDGQGGSPLHF TGTGCCAGCAGTGATGGACAGGGGGGTTCACCCCTCCACTTT TRBV6-1 TRBD1 TRBJ1-6 -
CASSPSTSGRTGELFF TGCGCCAGCAGCCCCTCGACTAGCGGGAGGACCGGGGAGCTGTTTTTT TRBV5-1 TRBD2 TRBJ2-2 -
CASSPQARSEPQHF TGTGCCAGCAGCCCACAGGCGAGGTCAGAGCCCCAGCATTTT TRBV7-2 - TRBJ1-5 -
CASSGTLNTGELFF TGTGCCAGTAGTGGGACACTTAACACCGGGGAGCTGTTTTTT TRBV19 - TRBJ2-2 -
CASSQEGGVFGNYEQYF TGCGCCAGCAGTCAAGAGGGGGGGGTCTTTGGAAACTACGAGCAGTACTTC TRBV23-1 - TRBJ2-7 few
CASSIALGHYGYTF TGTGCCAGTAGTATCGCTCTAGGACATTATGGCTACACCTTC TRBV19 - TRBJ1-2 once
CASSPRPDEQFF TGTGCCAGCAGCCCACGTCCGGATGAGCAGTTCTTC TRBV11-2 - TRBJ2-1 -
CASSPSTGPLGEQYF TGCGCCAGCAGCCCCTCGACAGGCCCCCTTGGCGAGCAGTACTTC TRBV4-1 - TRBJ2-7 few
CASSLAGASYEQYF TGTGCCAGCAGTTTGGCGGGAGCGTCCTACGAGCAGTACTTC TRBV28 TRBD2 TRBJ2-7 -
CASSATSGRAGDTQYF TGTGCCAGCAGCGCGACTAGCGGGAGGGCTGGAGATACGCAGTATTTT TRBV25-1 TRBD2 TRBJ2-3 -
CASSPGQGGYGYTF TGTGCCAGCAGCCCGGGACAGGGAGGCTATGGCTACACCTTC TRBV5-6 TRBD1 TRBJ1-2 -
CASSPTGTSGIDEQFF TGTGCCAGCAGTCCAACCGGGACTAGCGGGATCGATGAGCAGTTCTTC TRBV27 TRBD2 TRBJ2-1 -
CASSDLSTGRNGYTF TGTGCCAGCAGTGACCTTTCGACAGGGAGAAATGGCTACACCTTC TRBV25-1 TRBD1 TRBJ1-2 -
CASSKAGTEISNQPQHF TGTGCCAGCAGCAAAGCCGGGACAGAAATCTCCAATCAGCCCCAGCATTTT TRBV21-1 - TRBJ1-5 once
CASSFGLAGGQWYEQYF TGTGCCAGCAGTTTTGGGCTAGCGGGAGGGCAATGGTACGAGCAGTACTTC TRBV27 TRBD2 TRBJ2-7 -
CATSDSTGPHTEAFF TGTGCCACCAGTGATTCTACAGGTCCCCACACTGAAGCTTTCTTT TRBV24-1 - TRBJ1-1 few
CASSPQMDSNYGYTF TGTGCCAGCAGCCCTCAGATGGACTCAAACTATGGCTACACCTTC TRBV21-1 - TRBJ1-2 -
CASSASLTAKNTEAFF TGTGCCAGCAGCGCCTCCCTGACAGCGAAGAACACTGAAGCTTTCTTT TRBV9 - TRBJ1-1 -
CASSLRGTDTQYF TGTGCCAGCAGCTTGAGAGGGACAGATACGCAGTATTTT TRBV5-4 - TRBJ2-3 -
CASSLGGGKREGRDEQFF TGTGCCAGCAGCTTAGGGGGGGGCAAGCGGGAAGGTAGGGATGAGCAGTTCTTC TRBV7-2 - TRBJ2-1 -
CATSDQGRNEQFF TGTGCCACCAGTGATCAGGGGCGGAATGAGCAGTTCTTC TRBV24-1 - TRBJ2-1 -
CASSLLVSSYEQYF TGCGCCAGCAGCTTGCTGGTGAGCTCCTACGAGCAGTACTTC TRBV5-1 - TRBJ2-7 -
CASSAMGGTQETQYF TGTGCCAGCAGCGCCATGGGGGGAACTCAAGAGACCCAGTACTTC TRBV7-3 - TRBJ2-5 -
CASSPGWVSTDTQYF TGTGCCAGCAGTCCAGGGTGGGTGAGCACAGATACGCAGTATTTT TRBV27 - TRBJ2-3 -
CASSLETGLYGELFF TGTGCCAGCAGTTTGGAAACAGGGTTGTACGGGGAGCTGTTTTTT TRBV27 - TRBJ2-2 -
CASTPAGDDEQYF TGTGCCAGCACCCCTGCGGGGGATGACGAGCAGTACTTC TRBV28 TRBD2 TRBJ2-7 -
CSVESVAATDTQYF TGCAGCGTTGAGTCGGTAGCGGCCACAGATACGCAGTATTTT TRBV29-1 - TRBJ2-3 -
CASSSMGLSTDTQYF TGTGCCAGCAGCAGTATGGGACTCTCCACAGATACGCAGTATTTT TRBV11-2 - TRBJ2-3 -
CASRIGTSVNEQFF TGTGCCAGCAGGATCGGGACTAGCGTCAATGAGCAGTTCTTC TRBV7-2 TRBD2 TRBJ2-1 -
CASSVALAGDKDTQYF TGTGCCAGCAGCGTAGCCCTAGCGGGAGATAAGGATACGCAGTATTTT TRBV9 TRBD2 TRBJ2-3 -
CASRWRDSPISEQYF TGTGCCAGCAGGTGGCGGGACTCCCCGATTTCCGAGCAGTACTTC TRBV5-5 - TRBJ2-7 -
CASSLVTGGYEQFF TGTGCCAGCAGCTTAGTTACGGGAGGGTATGAGCAGTTCTTC TRBV7-9 TRBD2 TRBJ2-1 -
CASSLLRQGANVLTF TGTGCCAGCAGCCTCCTTCGCCAGGGGGCCAACGTCCTGACTTTC TRBV7-8 - TRBJ2-6 -
CASSLQSNQPQHF TGTGCCAGCAGCTTACAGAGCAATCAGCCCCAGCATTTT TRBV5-6 - TRBJ1-5 -
CASSPRESRNTEAFF TGCGCCAGCAGCCCGCGTGAGTCTAGGAACACTGAAGCTTTCTTT TRBV5-1 - TRBJ1-1 -
CASSLGTAKEQYF TGCGCCAGCAGCTTGGGGACTGCTAAAGAGCAGTACTTC TRBV5-1 - TRBJ2-7 -
CATSRVSGGSTSYEQYF TGTGCCACCAGCAGAGTCTCCGGCGGGAGCACCTCCTACGAGCAGTACTTC TRBV15 TRBD2 TRBJ2-7 -
CASSPRGGLSRNEQFF TGTGCCAGCAGCCCTAGGGGGGGTTTAAGTCGGAATGAGCAGTTCTTC TRBV7-2 - TRBJ2-1 -
CAWRALSIRGTYEQYF TGTGCCTGGAGGGCGTTGTCCATCAGGGGGACCTACGAGCAGTACTTC TRBV30 TRBD1 TRBJ2-7 -
CASSLSGGNSPLHF TGTGCCAGCTCCCTTTCAGGGGGAAATTCACCCCTCCACTTT TRBV18 TRBD1 TRBJ1-6 -
CASRPGQGNQPQHF TGCGCCAGCAGACCGGGACAGGGGAATCAGCCCCAGCATTTT TRBV5-1 TRBD1 TRBJ1-5 -
CASSLGGLAGDQETQYF TGTGCCAGCAGCTTAGGTGGCCTAGCGGGGGACCAAGAGACCCAGTACTTC TRBV11-3 TRBD2 TRBJ2-5 -
CASRGTGAMYGYTF TGTGCCAGCAGGGGGACAGGGGCGATGTATGGCTACACCTTC TRBV28 TRBD1 TRBJ1-2 -
CASSLQGVTNEKLFF TGTGCCAGCAGTTTGCAGGGGGTGACTAATGAAAAACTGTTTTTT TRBV28 TRBD1 TRBJ1-4 -
CASSLGTGAADTQYF TGTGCCAGCAGCCTCGGGACAGGGGCGGCAGATACGCAGTATTTT TRBV14 TRBD1 TRBJ2-3 -
CATSDPGTGLQETQYF TGTGCCACCAGTGACCCCGGGACAGGGTTGCAAGAGACCCAGTACTTC TRBV24-1 TRBD1 TRBJ2-5 -
CAIRTSGTDTQYF TGTGCCATACGGACTAGCGGCACAGATACGCAGTATTTT TRBV3-1/TRBV3-2 TRBD2 TRBJ2-3 -
CASSQGGWRDNEQFF TGCGCCAGCAGCCAAGGCGGGTGGCGAGACAATGAGCAGTTCTTC TRBV4-3 - TRBJ2-1 -
CASSSPGRPTGSEQYF TGTGCCAGCAGTTCCCCGGGCAGGCCTACAGGGAGTGAGCAGTACTTC TRBV28 - TRBJ2-7 -
CASSLGLAADYEQYF TGCGCCAGCAGCTTGGGACTAGCGGCCGACTACGAGCAGTACTTC TRBV5-1 TRBD2 TRBJ2-7 -